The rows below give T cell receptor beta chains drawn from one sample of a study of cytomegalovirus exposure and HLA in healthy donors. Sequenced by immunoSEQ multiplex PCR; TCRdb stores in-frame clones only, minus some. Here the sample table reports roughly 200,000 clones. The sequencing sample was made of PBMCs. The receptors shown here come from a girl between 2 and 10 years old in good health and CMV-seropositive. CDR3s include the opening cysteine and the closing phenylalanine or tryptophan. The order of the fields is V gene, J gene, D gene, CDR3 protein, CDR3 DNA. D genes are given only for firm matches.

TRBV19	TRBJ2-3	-	CASSIVGVGTDTQYF	TGTGCCAGTAGTATAGTGGGAGTCGGCACAGATACGCAGTATTTT
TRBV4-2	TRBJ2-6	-	CASSLPSGVSLSGANVLTF	TGTGCCAGCAGCCTACCCAGCGGCGTATCACTCTCTGGGGCCAACGTCCTGACTTTC
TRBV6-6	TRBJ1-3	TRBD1	CASTRTGSFSGNTIYF	TGTGCCAGCACCCGGACAGGGTCCTTCTCTGGAAACACCATATATTTT
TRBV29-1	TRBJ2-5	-	CSVAEETQYF	TGCAGCGTTGCGGAAGAGACCCAGTACTTC
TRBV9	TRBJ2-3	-	CASSASGTTTDTQYF	TGTGCCAGCAGCGCCTCCGGGACAACCACAGATACGCAGTATTTT
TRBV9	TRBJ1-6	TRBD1	CASSVEVRRQGGNSPLHF	TGTGCCAGCAGCGTAGAAGTACGAAGACAGGGGGGTAATTCACCCCTCCACTTT
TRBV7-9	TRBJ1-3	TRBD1	CASSSTGGGNTIYF	TGTGCCAGCAGCTCAACAGGGGGTGGAAACACCATATATTTT
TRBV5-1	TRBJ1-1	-	CASSLWRNTEAFF	TGCGCCAGCAGCTTGTGGAGGAACACTGAAGCTTTCTTT
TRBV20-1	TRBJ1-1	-	CSASWQGKAFF	TGCAGTGCTAGTTGGCAGGGAAAAGCTTTCTTT
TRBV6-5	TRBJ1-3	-	CASSYSESSGNTIYF	TGTGCCAGCAGTTACTCGGAGTCCTCTGGAAACACCATATATTTT
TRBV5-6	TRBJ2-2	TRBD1	CASSYRGRTGELFF	TGTGCCAGCAGCTACAGGGGGCGCACCGGGGAGCTGTTTTTT
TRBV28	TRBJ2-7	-	CATYGQPSSYEQYF	TGTGCCACGTACGGACAGCCGAGCTCCTACGAGCAGTACTTC
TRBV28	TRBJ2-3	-	CASSLEVADTQYF	TGTGCCAGCAGTTTAGAGGTTGCAGATACGCAGTATTTT
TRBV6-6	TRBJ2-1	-	CASRSLAEGVVGEQFF	TGTGCCAGCAGATCTCTAGCGGAGGGGGTGGTTGGTGAGCAGTTCTTC
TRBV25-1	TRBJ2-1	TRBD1	CASKDRPPHNEQFF	TGTGCCAGCAAGGACAGGCCCCCCCACAATGAGCAGTTCTTC
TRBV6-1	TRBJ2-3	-	CASSEYKDTQYF	TGTGCCAGCAGTGAATACAAAGATACGCAGTATTTT
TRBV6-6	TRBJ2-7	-	CASSYQGGSYEQYF	TGTGCCAGCAGTTATCAGGGAGGCTCCTACGAGCAGTACTTC
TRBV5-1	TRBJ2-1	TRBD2	CASSLGTSGYEQFF	TGCGCCAGCAGCTTGGGGACTAGCGGCTATGAGCAGTTCTTC
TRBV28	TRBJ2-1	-	CASSSPRPQSSYNEQFF	TGTGCCAGCAGTTCACCCCGCCCACAGAGCTCCTACAATGAGCAGTTCTTC
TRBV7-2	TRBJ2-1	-	CASSLGGEQFF	TGTGCCAGCAGCTTGGGCGGGGAGCAGTTCTTC
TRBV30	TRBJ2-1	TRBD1	CAWSIGTGGWNEQFF	TGTGCCTGGAGTATTGGGACAGGGGGCTGGAATGAGCAGTTCTTC
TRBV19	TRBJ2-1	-	CASSIWHNNEQFF	TGTGCCAGTAGTATATGGCACAACAATGAGCAGTTCTTC
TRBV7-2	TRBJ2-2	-	CASSLAQRTGELFF	TGTGCCAGCAGCTTAGCGCAGAGGACCGGGGAGCTGTTTTTT
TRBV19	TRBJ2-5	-	CASSIELKETQYF	TGTGCCAGTAGTATAGAGTTAAAAGAGACCCAGTACTTC
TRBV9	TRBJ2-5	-	CASSARGETQYF	TGTGCCAGCAGCGCCCGCGGGGAGACCCAGTACTTC
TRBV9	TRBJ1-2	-	CASSVGGEGPNYGYTF	TGTGCCAGCAGCGTGGGCGGAGAGGGCCCCAACTATGGCTACACCTTC
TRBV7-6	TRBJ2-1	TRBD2	CASSLVREGQDEQFF	TGTGCCAGCAGCTTAGTTCGGGAGGGCCAGGATGAGCAGTTCTTC
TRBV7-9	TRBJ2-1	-	CASSLNYNEQFF	TGTGCCAGCAGCCTGAATTACAATGAACAGTTCTTC
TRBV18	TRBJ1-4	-	CASSPVALTNEKLFF	TGTGCCAGCTCACCTGTAGCGTTAACTAATGAAAAACTGTTTTTT
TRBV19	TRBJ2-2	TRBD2	CAGERELNTGELFF	TGTGCCGGCGAGCGGGAGTTGAACACCGGGGAGCTGTTTTTT
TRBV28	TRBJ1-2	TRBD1	CASRSTTGASGYTF	TGTGCCAGCAGGTCCACCACAGGGGCTAGTGGCTACACCTTC
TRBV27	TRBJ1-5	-	CASSGGIYSNQPQHF	TGTGCCAGCAGCGGGGGAATTTATAGCAATCAGCCCCAGCATTTT
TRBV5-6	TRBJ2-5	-	CASRLKREQGVQETQYF	TGTGCCAGCAGACTGAAGAGGGAACAGGGTGTACAGGAGACCCAGTACTTC
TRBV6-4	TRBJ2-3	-	CASSQTGQPTDTQYF	TGTGCCAGCAGTCAGACAGGTCAACCCACAGATACGCAGTATTTT
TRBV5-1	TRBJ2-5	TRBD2	CASSPFDGTSEQETQYF	TGCGCCAGCAGCCCCTTCGACGGGACTAGCGAGCAAGAGACCCAGTACTTC
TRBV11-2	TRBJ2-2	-	CASSRQQGTGELFF	TGTGCCAGCAGCCGTCAACAGGGCACCGGGGAGCTGTTTTTT
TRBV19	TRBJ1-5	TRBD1	CASSGGQGNQPQHF	TGTGCCAGTAGCGGGGGACAGGGGAATCAGCCCCAGCATTTT
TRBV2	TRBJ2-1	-	CASSDGSSYNEQFF	TGTGCCAGCAGTGACGGGAGCTCCTACAATGAGCAGTTCTTC
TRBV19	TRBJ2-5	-	CASTPTGYRETQYF	TGTGCCAGTACCCCTACAGGGTACAGGGAGACCCAGTACTTC
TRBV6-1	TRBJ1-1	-	CASSPRDKNTEAFF	TGTGCCAGCAGTCCCCGGGACAAGAACACTGAAGCTTTCTTT
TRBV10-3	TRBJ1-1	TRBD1	CAISEVQGDTEAFF	TGTGCCATCAGTGAGGTACAGGGGGACACTGAAGCTTTCTTT
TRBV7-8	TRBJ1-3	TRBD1	CASSYTGEMGNTIYF	TGTGCCAGCAGCTACACAGGGGAAATGGGAAACACCATATATTTT
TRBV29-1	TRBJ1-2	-	CSVRTANYGYTF	TGCAGCGTGCGGACAGCTAACTATGGCTACACCTTC
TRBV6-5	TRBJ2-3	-	CASSSPRGTSTDTQYF	TGTGCCAGCAGTTCCCCCAGGGGCACCAGCACAGATACGCAGTATTTT
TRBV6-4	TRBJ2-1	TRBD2	CASSDRTSGRANEQFF	TGTGCCAGCAGTGACCGGACTAGCGGGAGGGCCAATGAGCAGTTCTTC
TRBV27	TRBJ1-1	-	CASSLGTRFSFAFF	TGTGCCAGCAGTTTAGGTACTCGCTTTTCGTTTGCTTTCTTT
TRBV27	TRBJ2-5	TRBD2	CASSSTSGRSPWQYF	TGTGCCAGCAGTTCTACTAGCGGGAGATCCCCTTGGCAGTACTTC
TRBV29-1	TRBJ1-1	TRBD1	CSVTGGGIDTEAFF	TGCAGCGTTACAGGGGGGGGAATAGACACTGAAGCTTTCTTT
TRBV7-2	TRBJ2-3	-	CASIQPGETDTQYF	TGTGCCAGCATTCAACCGGGGGAAACAGATACGCAGTATTTT
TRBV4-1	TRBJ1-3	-	CASSRGGLILSGNTIYF	TGCGCCAGCAGCCGAGGAGGGCTGATTCTCTCTGGAAACACCATATATTTT
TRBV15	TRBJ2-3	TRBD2	CATSRDAGGTDTQYF	TGTGCCACCAGCAGAGACGCGGGAGGAACAGATACGCAGTATTTT
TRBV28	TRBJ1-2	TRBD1	CASIPVTGAIHPYGYTF	TGTGCCAGCATCCCTGTGACAGGGGCGATCCACCCCTATGGCTACACCTTC
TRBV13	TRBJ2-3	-	CASSLGRGSQYF	TGTGCCAGCAGCTTAGGCAGGGGATCGCAGTATTTT
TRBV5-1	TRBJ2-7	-	CASSTNRVMEQYF	TGCGCCAGCAGCACAAACAGGGTAATGGAGCAGTACTTC
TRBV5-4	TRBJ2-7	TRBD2	CASSPTSSGYEQYF	TGTGCCAGCAGCCCGACTAGCTCGGGCTACGAGCAGTACTTC
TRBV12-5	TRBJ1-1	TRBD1	CASGLTGGTEAFF	TGTGCTAGTGGTTTGACAGGGGGCACTGAAGCTTTCTTT
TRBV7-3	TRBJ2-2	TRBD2	CASSLLIGGSRTGELFF	TGTGCCAGCAGCTTACTGATCGGCGGGAGCCGAACCGGGGAGCTGTTTTTT
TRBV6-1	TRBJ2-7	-	CASGRLASSYEQYF	TGTGCCAGCGGCCGGCTAGCAAGCTCCTACGAGCAGTACTTC
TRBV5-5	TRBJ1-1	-	CASSLGAREAFF	TGTGCCAGCAGCTTGGGGGCGCGCGAAGCTTTCTTT
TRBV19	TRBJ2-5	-	CAGGQLRQETQYF	TGTGCCGGCGGACAGCTCCGTCAAGAGACCCAGTACTTC